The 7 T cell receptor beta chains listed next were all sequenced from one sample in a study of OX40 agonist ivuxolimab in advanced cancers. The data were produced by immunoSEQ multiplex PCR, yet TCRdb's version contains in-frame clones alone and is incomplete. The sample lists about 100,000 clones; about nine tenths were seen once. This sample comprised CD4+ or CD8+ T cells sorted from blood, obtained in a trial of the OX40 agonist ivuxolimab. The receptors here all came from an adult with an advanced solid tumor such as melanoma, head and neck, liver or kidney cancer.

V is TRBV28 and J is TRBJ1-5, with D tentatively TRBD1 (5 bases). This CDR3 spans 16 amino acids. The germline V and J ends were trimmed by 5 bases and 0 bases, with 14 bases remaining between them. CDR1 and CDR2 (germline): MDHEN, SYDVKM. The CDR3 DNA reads TGTGCCAGCAGTCTCAGGGCCTTCGATAGCAATCAGCCCCAGCATTTT. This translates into CASSLRAFDSNQPQHF.

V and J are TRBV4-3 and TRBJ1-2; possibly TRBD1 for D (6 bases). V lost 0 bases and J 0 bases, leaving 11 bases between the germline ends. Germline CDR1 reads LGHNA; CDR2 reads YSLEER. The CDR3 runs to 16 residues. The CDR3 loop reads CASSQDFGGSNYGYTF. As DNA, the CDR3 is TGCGCCAGCAGCCAAGATTTTGGGGGCTCTAACTATGGCTACACCTTC.

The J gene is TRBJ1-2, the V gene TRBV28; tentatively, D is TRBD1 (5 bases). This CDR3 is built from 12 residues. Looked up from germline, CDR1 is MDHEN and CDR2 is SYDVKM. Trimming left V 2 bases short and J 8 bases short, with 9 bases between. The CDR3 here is CASSLRTWGYTF. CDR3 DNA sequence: TGTGCCAGCAGTTTAAGGACATGGGGCTACACCTTC.

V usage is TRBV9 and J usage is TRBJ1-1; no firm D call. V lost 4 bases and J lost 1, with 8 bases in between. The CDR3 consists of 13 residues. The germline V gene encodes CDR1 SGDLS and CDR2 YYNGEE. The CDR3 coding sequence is TGTGCCAGCAGCCTAACGACGAACACTGAAGCTTTCTTT. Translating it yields CASSLTTNTEAFF.

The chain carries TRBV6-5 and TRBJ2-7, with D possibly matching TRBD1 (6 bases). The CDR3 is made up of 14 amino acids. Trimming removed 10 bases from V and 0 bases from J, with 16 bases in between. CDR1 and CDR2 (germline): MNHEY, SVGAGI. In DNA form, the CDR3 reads TGTGCCACCTTGGACAGTCTGTTCTCCTACGAGCAGTACTTC. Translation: CATLDSLFSYEQYF.

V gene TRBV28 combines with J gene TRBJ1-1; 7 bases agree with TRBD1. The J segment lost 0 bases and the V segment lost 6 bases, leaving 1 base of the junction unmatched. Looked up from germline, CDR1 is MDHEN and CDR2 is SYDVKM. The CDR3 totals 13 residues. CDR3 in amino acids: CASRGQLNTEAFF. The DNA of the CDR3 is TGTGCCAGCAGGGGACAGTTGAACACTGAAGCTTTCTTT.

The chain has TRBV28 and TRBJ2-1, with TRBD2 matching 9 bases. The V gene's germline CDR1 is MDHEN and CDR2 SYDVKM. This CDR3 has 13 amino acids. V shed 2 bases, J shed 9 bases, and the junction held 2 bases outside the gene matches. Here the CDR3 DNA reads TGTGCCAGCAGTTTAGGCGGGAGGGGTGAGCAGTTCTTC. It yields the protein CASSLGGRGEQFF.